One and the same sample provided the 14 T cell receptor beta chains below, sequenced in a study of blood T cell repertoires in COVID-19. Clones were sequenced by immunoSEQ multiplex PCR, and TCRdb holds only the in-frame ones, with some missing. The data show some 300,000 clones, about 87% seen once. Sequencing was carried out using peripheral blood. Receptor source: a woman between 50 and 59 years old with COVID-19, enrolled during active disease.

The rearrangement joins TRBV27 to TRBJ1-2, with D tentatively TRBD1 (6 bases). From germline, CDR1 is MNHEY and CDR2 SMNVEV (reference sequence). This CDR3 spans 17 amino acids. V dropped 5 bases and J dropped 3 bases, with 22 bases sitting between them. CDR3 sequence reads: CASSPRTVVGVDYGYTF. In DNA form, the CDR3 reads TGTGCCAGCAGTCCCCGGACAGTGGTGGGAGTAGACTATGGCTACACCTTC.

This chain joins TRBV5-1 and TRBJ2-1; 9 nucleotides agree with TRBD2. Germline V gene data show CDR1 as SGHRS and CDR2 as YFSETQ. Trimming at V came to 2 bases and at J to 4 bases, leaving 13 bases not matched to a gene. This CDR3 spans 18 amino acids. The CDR3 DNA sequence: TGCGCCAGCAGCTTTGCCCGCCCCTTAGCGGGAGCTTACAATGAGCAGTTCTTC. Amino acid sequence: CASSFARPLAGAYNEQFF.

This chain links TRBV5-6 with TRBJ2-7; 8 bases are a match to TRBD2. V shed 4 bases, J shed 5 bases, and the junction held 11 bases outside the gene matches. CDR3 length equals 15 residues. Germline lookup yields CDR1 SGHDT and CDR2 YYEEEE. The CDR3 region has the DNA TGTGCCAGCAGCCTCCGGGTAGCGGGATGGCACGAGCAGTACTTC. Protein sequence: CASSLRVAGWHEQYF.

This sequence joins TRBV19 and TRBJ1-2, with a possible D match to TRBD1 (6 bases). Trimming shortened V by 4 bases and J by 3 bases, and 15 bases separated the two germline ends. This CDR3 comprises 15 residues. Germline CDR1 and CDR2: LNHDA and SQIVND (reference sequence). This CDR3 reads CASSRGQGIYYGYTF. CDR3 DNA: TGTGCCAGTAGTAGAGGGCAGGGGATATACTATGGCTACACCTTC.

CDR3 sequence: CASSNYGGRVADTQYF. As DNA, the CDR3 is TGTGCCAGCAGCAACTACGGCGGGAGGGTTGCAGATACGCAGTATTTT. The chain combines TRBV7-2 with TRBJ2-3, with TRBD2 identical over 9 bases. The germline gives CDR1 SGHTA, CDR2 FQGNSA. The J segment lost 4 bases and the V segment lost 5 bases, leaving 10 bases of the junction unmatched. CDR3 length equals 16 residues. The complete variable domain, with remaining parts taken from reference TRBV7-2 and TRBJ2-3, reads GAGVSQSPSNKVTEKGKDVELRCDPISGHTALYWYRQSLGQGLEFLIYFQGNSAPDKSGLPSDRFSAERTGGSVSTLTIQRTQQEDSAVYLCASSNYGGRVADTQYFGPGTRLTVL.

This chain links TRBV19 with TRBJ1-1; no firm D call. Germline V gives CDR1 LNHDA, CDR2 SQIVND (reference sequence). The CDR3 has 13 residues. Trimming took off 7 bases at V and 3 bases at J, with 12 bases between the two ends. CDR3 in DNA: TGTGCCAGTAATGGCAGGTCTTACACTGAAGCTTTCTTT. Translation: CASNGRSYTEAFF.

The V call is TRBV29-1, the J call TRBJ2-3, with 8 bases fitting TRBD2. CDR3 length: 15 residues. From germline, CDR1 is SQVTM and CDR2 ANQGSEA. Trimming cost V 5 bases and J 4 bases; bases outside gene matches: 11. The CDR3 reads CSVIPAGGAADTQYF. The CDR3 DNA is TGCAGCGTTATCCCCGCGGGGGGCGCCGCAGATACGCAGTATTTT.

The V and J genes are TRBV9 and TRBJ2-2; D may be TRBD1 (6 bases). This CDR3 is built from 15 residues. CDR1 and CDR2 (germline): SGDLS, YYNGEE. V was trimmed by 2 bases and J by 2 bases, leaving 10 bases between them. CDR3 residues: CASSVGTLNTGELFF. The CDR3 DNA sequence: TGTGCCAGCAGCGTCGGGACACTAAACACCGGGGAGCTGTTTTTT.

The chain is built from TRBV21-1 and TRBJ2-7; whether TRBD1, the table's D call, matches the DNA was not checked. TRBV21-1 is annotated as a pseudogene. The length of the CDR3 is 17 residues. The CDR3 loop is CASSKRGTGTGSVEQYF. The CDR3, as DNA: TGTGCCAGCAGCAAACGCGGGACCGGGACAGGGAGTGTCGAGCAGTACTTC.

The rearrangement links TRBV6-1 to TRBJ2-1; no firm D call. The V gene lost 0 bases and the J gene lost 5 bases, with 5 bases spanning the gap. There are 13 residues in the CDR3. Germline V gene data show CDR1 as MNHNS and CDR2 as SASEGT. The CDR3: CASSEAPDNEQFF. The CDR3 DNA sequence: TGTGCCAGCAGTGAAGCTCCCGACAATGAGCAGTTCTTC.

This chain links TRBV25-1 with TRBJ2-5; D is undetermined. The V end was cut by 1 base, the J end by 2 bases, with 8 bases between. From germline, CDR1 is MGHDK and CDR2 SYGVNS. The CDR3 is made up of 14 amino acids. The CDR3 nucleotides read TGTGCCAGCAGTGAATTGCACAGACAAGAGACCCAGTACTTC. Encoded protein: CASSELHRQETQYF. The variable domain in full, completed from reference TRBV25-1 and TRBJ2-5, reads EADIYQTPRYLVIGTGKKITLECSQTMGHDKMYWYQQDPGMELHLIHYSYGVNSTEKGDLSSESTVSRIRTEHFPLTLESARPSHTSQYLCASSELHRQETQYFGPGTRLLVL.

The rearrangement uses TRBV23-1 and TRBJ2-7; 8 bases match TRBD2. TRBV23-1 is treated as an ORF (open reading frame) with a function not yet certain. The CDR3 is 15 amino acids. V lost 4 bases and J lost 0; bases outside the gene matches: 5. The CDR3 is CASSPPGGSSYEQYF. CDR3 nucleotides: TGCGCCAGCAGTCCCCCGGGGGGGAGCTCCTACGAGCAGTACTTC.

The chain joins TRBV6-1 to TRBJ2-7; TRBD1 matches 10 bases. The CDR3 is 15 amino acids. Germline CDR1 and CDR2: MNHNS and SASEGT. V lost 2 bases to trimming and J lost 3 bases; unmatched junction nucleotides: 4. CDR3 sequence: CASSEPGQGFYEQYF. The CDR3 DNA reads as TGTGCCAGCAGTGAACCGGGACAGGGGTTCTACGAGCAGTACTTC.

The chain links TRBV19 to TRBJ2-1; 10 bases map to TRBD1. The J segment lost 6 bases and the V segment lost 7 bases, leaving 9 bases of the junction unmatched. The germline V gene encodes CDR1 LNHDA and CDR2 SQIVND (reference sequence). CDR3 size: 15 residues. The CDR3 region has the DNA TGTGCCAGTACCGTTCGGGACAGGGGACGCAATGAGCAGTTCTTC. The encoded protein is CASTVRDRGRNEQFF.